Only one count was recorded for the clone carrying this T cell receptor (beta chain). The record originates from a study of blood T cell repertoires in COVID-19. The CDR3 is 16 residues long. Trimming stripped 0 bases from V and 1 base from J, with 12 bases between. The germline V gene has CDR1 MNHEY and CDR2 SMNVEV (reference sequence). In the authors' workflow: Reference gene primer amplification gave estimated nucleated cell counts. Libraries were prepared by immunoSEQ multiplex PCR; TCRdb keeps only in-frame clonotypes and omits some of them. V and J calls and clone size are those listed in that table; D and trimming were worked out from the DNA. Counted here are approximately 320,000 clones, roughly nine tenths occurring once; the ten biggest clones make up 2.6%. Participants were aged about 18 to 100 years from 20 to 30 US areas. Assignment of participants to cohorts was predicated upon participant-reported clinical history. Resolution of symptoms, clearance, or two negative PCRs was present in recovered Cohort 3 donors.

Sequencing was carried out using PBMCs or T cells enriched from blood (not recorded which). This TCR derives from a man aged 55 to 69 who had recovered from COVID-19. The chain employs TRBV27 and TRBJ2-5; weak D call: TRBD1 (5 bases). CDR3 bases: TGTGCCAGCAGTTTATCCAGGGCTTTCCCCCAAGAGACCCAGTACTTC. This encodes CASSLSRAFPQETQYF.